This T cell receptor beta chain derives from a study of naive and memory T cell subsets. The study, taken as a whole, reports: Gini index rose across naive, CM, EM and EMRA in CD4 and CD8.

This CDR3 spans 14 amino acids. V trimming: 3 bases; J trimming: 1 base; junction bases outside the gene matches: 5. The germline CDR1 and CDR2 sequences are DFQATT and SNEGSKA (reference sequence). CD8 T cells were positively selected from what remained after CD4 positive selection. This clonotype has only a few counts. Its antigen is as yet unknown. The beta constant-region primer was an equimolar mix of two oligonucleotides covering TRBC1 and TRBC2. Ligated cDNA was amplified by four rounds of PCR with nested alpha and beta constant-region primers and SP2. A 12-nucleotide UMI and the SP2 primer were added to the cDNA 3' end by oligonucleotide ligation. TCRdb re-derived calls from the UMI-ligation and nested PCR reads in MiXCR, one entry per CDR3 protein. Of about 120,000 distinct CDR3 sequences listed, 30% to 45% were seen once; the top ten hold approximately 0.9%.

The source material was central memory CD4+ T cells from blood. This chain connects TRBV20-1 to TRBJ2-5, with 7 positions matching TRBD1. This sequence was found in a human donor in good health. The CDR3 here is CSARRGQSQETQYF. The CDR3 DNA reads TGCAGTGCTAGGAGGGGACAGAGCCAAGAGACCCAGTACTTC.